The T cell receptor beta chain described here comes from a study of cytomegalovirus exposure and HLA in healthy donors. Germline assignment: CDR1 MNHEY and CDR2 SMNVEV (reference sequence). The CDR3 spans 15 residues. The V segment lost 8 bases and the J segment 1 base; nucleotides outside the gene matches: 7. A multiplex PCR was run with 60 Vbeta primers and 13 Jbeta primers. TCRdb keeps only in-frame clones here, not all; method: immunoSEQ multiplex PCR. The repertoire includes 150,000 to 160,000 clones, approximately 82% of them detected once, and around 6.6% sits in the top ten. Overall study results and limits: TCR beta V- and J-gene trimming was later associated with a missense DCLRE1C variant.

A word on this clone: No antigen is known for it.

This TCR came from a woman between 50 and 59 years old in good health and CMV-seropositive. Sequenced material: PBMCs. The gene calls are TRBV27 and TRBJ1-5, with 8 bases aligning to TRBD1. The CDR3 is CASAWTGSSNQPQHF. As DNA, the CDR3 is TGTGCCAGCGCATGGACAGGGTCCAGCAATCAGCCCCAGCATTTT.